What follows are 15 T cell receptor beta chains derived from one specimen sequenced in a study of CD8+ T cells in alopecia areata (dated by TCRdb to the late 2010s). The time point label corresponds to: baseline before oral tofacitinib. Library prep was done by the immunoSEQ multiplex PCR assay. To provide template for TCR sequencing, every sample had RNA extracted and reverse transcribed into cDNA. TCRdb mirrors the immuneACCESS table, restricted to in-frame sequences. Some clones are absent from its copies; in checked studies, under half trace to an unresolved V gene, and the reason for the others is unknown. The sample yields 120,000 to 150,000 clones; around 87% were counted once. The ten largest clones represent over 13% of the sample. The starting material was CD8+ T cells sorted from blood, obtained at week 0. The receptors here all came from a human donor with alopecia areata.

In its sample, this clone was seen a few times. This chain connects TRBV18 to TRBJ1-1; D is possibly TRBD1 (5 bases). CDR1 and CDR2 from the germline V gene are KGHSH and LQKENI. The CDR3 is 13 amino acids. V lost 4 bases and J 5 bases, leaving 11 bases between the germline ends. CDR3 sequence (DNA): TGTGCCAGCTCACTCGGGACGGAAACTGAAGCTTTCTTT. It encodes CASSLGTETEAFF.

In nucleotides, the CDR3 is TGTGCCAGCAGCTTGAGGAGAACTGACTACGAGCAGTACTTC. Residues: CASSLRRTDYEQYF. V gene TRBV5-6 combines with J gene TRBJ2-7, with D uncertain. The germline V and J ends were trimmed by 1 base and 3 bases, with 11 bases remaining between them. CDR3 length equals 14 residues. CDR1 and CDR2 from the germline V gene are SGHDT and YYEEEE.

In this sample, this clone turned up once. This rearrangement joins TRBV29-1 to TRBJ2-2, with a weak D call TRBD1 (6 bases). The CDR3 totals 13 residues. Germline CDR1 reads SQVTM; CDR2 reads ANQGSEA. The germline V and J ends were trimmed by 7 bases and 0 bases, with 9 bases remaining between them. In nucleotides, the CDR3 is TGCAGCGCCGAGGGGGCGAACACCGGGGAGCTGTTTTTT. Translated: CSAEGANTGELFF.

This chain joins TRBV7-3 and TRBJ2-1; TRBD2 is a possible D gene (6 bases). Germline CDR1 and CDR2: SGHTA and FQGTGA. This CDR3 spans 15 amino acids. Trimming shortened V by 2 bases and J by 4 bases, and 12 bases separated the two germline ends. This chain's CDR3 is CASSLGSGSYNEQFF. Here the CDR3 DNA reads TGTGCCAGCAGCTTAGGTAGCGGTTCATACAATGAGCAGTTCTTC. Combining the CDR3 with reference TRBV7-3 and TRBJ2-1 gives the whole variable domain GAGVSQTPSNKVTEKGKYVELRCDPISGHTALYWYRQSLGQGPEFLIYFQGTGAADDSGLPNDRFFAVRPEGSVSTLKIQRTERGDSAVYLCASSLGSGSYNEQFFGPGTRLTVL.

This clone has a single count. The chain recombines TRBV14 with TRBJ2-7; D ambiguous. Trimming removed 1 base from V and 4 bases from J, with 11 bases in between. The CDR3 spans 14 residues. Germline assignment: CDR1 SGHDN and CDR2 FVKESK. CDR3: CASSQAAATYEQYF. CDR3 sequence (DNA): TGTGCCAGCAGCCAAGCAGCCGCTACATACGAGCAGTACTTC.

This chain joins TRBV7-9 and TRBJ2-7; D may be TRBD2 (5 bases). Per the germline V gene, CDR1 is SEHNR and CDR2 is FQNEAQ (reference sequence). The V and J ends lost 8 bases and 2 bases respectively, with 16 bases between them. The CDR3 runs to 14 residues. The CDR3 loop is CASEWRVYPYEQYF. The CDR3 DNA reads TGTGCCAGCGAATGGCGGGTTTATCCCTACGAGCAGTACTTC.

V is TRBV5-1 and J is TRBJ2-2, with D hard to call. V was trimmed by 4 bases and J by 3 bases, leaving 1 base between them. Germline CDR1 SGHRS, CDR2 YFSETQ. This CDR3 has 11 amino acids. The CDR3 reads CASSHTGELFF. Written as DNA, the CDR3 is TGCGCCAGCAGCCACACCGGGGAGCTGTTTTTT.

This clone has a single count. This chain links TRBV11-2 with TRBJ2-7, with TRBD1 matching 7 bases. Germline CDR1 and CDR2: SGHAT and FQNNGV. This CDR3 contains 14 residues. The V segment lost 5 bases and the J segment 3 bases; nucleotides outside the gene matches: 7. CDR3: CASSQTGIDYEQYF. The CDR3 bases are TGTGCCAGCAGCCAGACAGGGATAGACTACGAGCAGTACTTC.

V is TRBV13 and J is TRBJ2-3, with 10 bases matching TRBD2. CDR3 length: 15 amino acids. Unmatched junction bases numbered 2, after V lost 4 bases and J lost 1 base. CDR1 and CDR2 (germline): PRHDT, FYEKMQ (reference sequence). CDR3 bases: TGTGCCAGCAGCTCTAGCGGGAGAGGCACAGATACGCAGTATTTT. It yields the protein CASSSSGRGTDTQYF.

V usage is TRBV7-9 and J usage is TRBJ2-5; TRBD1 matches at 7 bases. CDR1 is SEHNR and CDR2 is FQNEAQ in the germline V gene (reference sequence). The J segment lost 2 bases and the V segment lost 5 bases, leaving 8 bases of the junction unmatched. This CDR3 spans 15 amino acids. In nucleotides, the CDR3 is TGTGCCAGCAGCCCAAGAACAGGGGTACAAGAGACCCAGTACTTC. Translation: CASSPRTGVQETQYF. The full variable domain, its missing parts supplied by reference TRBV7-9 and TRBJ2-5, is DTGVSQNPRHKITKRGQNVTFRCDPISEHNRLYWYRQTLGQGPEFLTYFQNEAQLEKSRLLSDRFSAERPKGSFSTLEIQRTEQGDSAMYLCASSPRTGVQETQYFGPGTRLLVL.

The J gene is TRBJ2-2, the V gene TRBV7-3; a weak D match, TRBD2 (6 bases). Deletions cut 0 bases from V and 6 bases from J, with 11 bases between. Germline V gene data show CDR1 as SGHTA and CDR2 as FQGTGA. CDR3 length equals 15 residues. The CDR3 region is CASSLTGGASGELFF. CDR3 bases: TGTGCCAGCAGCTTAACCGGGGGTGCCTCCGGGGAGCTGTTTTTT. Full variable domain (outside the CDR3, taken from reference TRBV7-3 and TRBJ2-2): GAGVSQTPSNKVTEKGKYVELRCDPISGHTALYWYRQSLGQGPEFLIYFQGTGAADDSGLPNDRFFAVRPEGSVSTLKIQRTERGDSAVYLCASSLTGGASGELFFGEGSRLTVL.

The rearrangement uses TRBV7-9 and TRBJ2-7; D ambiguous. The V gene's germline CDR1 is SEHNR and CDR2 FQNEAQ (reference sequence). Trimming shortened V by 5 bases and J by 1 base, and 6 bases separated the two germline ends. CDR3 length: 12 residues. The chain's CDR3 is CASSPPSYEQYF. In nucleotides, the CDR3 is TGTGCCAGCAGCCCACCTTCCTACGAGCAGTACTTC.

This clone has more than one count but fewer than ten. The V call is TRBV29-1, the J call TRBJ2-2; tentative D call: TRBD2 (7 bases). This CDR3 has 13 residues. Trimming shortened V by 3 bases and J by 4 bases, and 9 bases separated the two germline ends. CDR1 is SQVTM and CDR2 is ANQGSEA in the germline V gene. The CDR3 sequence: CSVEGGPTGELFF. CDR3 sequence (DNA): TGCAGCGTTGAGGGGGGGCCCACCGGGGAGCTGTTTTTT.

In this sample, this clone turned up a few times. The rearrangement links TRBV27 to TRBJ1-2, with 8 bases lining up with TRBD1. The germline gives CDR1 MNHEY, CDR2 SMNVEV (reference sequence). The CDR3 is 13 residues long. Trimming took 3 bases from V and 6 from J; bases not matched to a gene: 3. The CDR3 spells CASSFGQGDGYTF. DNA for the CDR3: TGTGCCAGCAGTTTCGGACAGGGAGATGGCTACACCTTC.

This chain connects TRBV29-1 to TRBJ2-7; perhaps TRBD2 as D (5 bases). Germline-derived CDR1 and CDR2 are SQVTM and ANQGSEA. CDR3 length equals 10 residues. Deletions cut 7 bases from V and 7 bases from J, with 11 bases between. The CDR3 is CSAESGEQYF. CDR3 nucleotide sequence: TGCAGCGCCGAATCGGGGGAGCAGTACTTC.